The rows below give T cell receptor beta chains drawn from one sample of a study of cytomegalovirus exposure and HLA in healthy donors. The repertoire was sequenced with immunoSEQ multiplex PCR; TCRdb's copy has only in-frame clones and lacks some. The table records about 130,000 clones, approximately 80% of them present only once. Sequencing input: PBMCs. The receptor set was obtained from a man aged 25-40 years in good health and CMV-seronegative. CDR3s include the opening cysteine and the closing phenylalanine or tryptophan. Fields, in order: D gene, V gene, J gene, clone size, CDR3 protein, CDR3 DNA. A D gene is named only where the DNA matches it firmly. Size is omitted from some rows. Given values are once, few, many or a class for expanded clones.

.	TRBV28	TRBJ1-2	.	CASSLYLEGYTF	TGTGCCAGCAGTTTGTACCTGGAGGGCTACACCTTC
.	TRBV6-6	TRBJ2-1	.	CASSYSRGNEQFF	TGTGCCAGCAGTTACTCCCGGGGCAATGAGCAGTTCTTC
.	TRBV5-1	TRBJ2-3	.	CASSSSHLGLSDTQYF	TGCGCCAGCAGCTCCAGCCACCTAGGCCTCTCCGATACGCAGTATTTT
.	TRBV7-2	TRBJ2-7	few	CASSSLALEQYF	TGTGCCAGCAGCTCTCTAGCGCTCGAGCAGTACTTC
TRBD2	TRBV29-1	TRBJ2-1	.	CSFRTSGRAPDEQFF	TGCAGCTTTAGAACTAGCGGGAGGGCCCCGGATGAGCAGTTCTTC
.	TRBV7-9	TRBJ2-6	.	CASSLGEAGANVLTF	TGTGCCAGCAGCTTAGGGGAGGCTGGGGCCAACGTCCTGACTTTC
.	TRBV18	TRBJ2-5	.	CASSPPTHGEETQYF	TGTGCCAGCTCACCACCTACACACGGAGAAGAGACCCAGTACTTC
.	TRBV27	TRBJ2-2	.	CASSLFGLYTGELFF	TGTGCCAGCAGCTTGTTCGGGTTATACACCGGGGAGCTGTTTTTT
TRBD1	TRBV6-5	TRBJ1-3	.	CASSYREDRADTIYF	TGTGCCAGCAGTTACAGGGAGGACAGGGCGGACACCATATATTTT
TRBD1	TRBV5-1	TRBJ1-1	.	CASSYTGGTEAFF	TGCGCCAGCAGCTATACAGGGGGCACTGAAGCTTTCTTT
TRBD1	TRBV5-1	TRBJ2-7	.	CASSKGQTATYEQYF	TGCGCCAGCAGCAAGGGACAGACAGCCACCTACGAGCAGTACTTC
.	TRBV28	TRBJ2-2	once	CASTISGISTGELFF	TGTGCCAGCACCATTAGCGGAATTTCCACCGGGGAGCTGTTTTTT
.	TRBV10-1	TRBJ2-2	.	CASSAAEGPWGGELFF	TGCGCCAGCAGTGCTGCGGAGGGGCCGTGGGGCGGGGAGCTGTTTTTT
.	TRBV30	TRBJ2-7	.	CAWGRPGSSYEQYF	TGTGCCTGGGGTCGACCCGGGAGCTCCTACGAGCAGTACTTC
.	TRBV30	TRBJ1-1	once	CATPGTENTEAFF	TGTGCCACTCCCGGGACTGAGAACACTGAAGCTTTCTTT
.	TRBV2	TRBJ2-6	.	CASRRSGGSSGANVLTF	TGTGCCAGCAGACGAAGTGGGGGGAGCTCTGGGGCCAACGTCCTGACTTTC
TRBD1	TRBV5-4	TRBJ1-1	few	CASSQGDRSTEAFF	TGCGCCAGCAGCCAAGGGGACAGGAGCACTGAAGCTTTCTTT
.	TRBV29-1	TRBJ2-1	.	CSVSAGISSYNEQFF	TGCAGCGTTTCCGCGGGCATAAGCTCCTACAATGAGCAGTTCTTC
TRBD2	TRBV9	TRBJ2-1	.	CASSLTPASGDDVRSYNEQFF	TGTGCCAGCAGCCTCACTCCGGCCAGCGGGGATGATGTAAGATCCTACAATGAGCAGTTCTTC
TRBD2	TRBV7-6	TRBJ2-1	.	CASTSGRVNNEQFF	TGTGCCAGCACTAGCGGGAGGGTAAACAATGAGCAGTTCTTC